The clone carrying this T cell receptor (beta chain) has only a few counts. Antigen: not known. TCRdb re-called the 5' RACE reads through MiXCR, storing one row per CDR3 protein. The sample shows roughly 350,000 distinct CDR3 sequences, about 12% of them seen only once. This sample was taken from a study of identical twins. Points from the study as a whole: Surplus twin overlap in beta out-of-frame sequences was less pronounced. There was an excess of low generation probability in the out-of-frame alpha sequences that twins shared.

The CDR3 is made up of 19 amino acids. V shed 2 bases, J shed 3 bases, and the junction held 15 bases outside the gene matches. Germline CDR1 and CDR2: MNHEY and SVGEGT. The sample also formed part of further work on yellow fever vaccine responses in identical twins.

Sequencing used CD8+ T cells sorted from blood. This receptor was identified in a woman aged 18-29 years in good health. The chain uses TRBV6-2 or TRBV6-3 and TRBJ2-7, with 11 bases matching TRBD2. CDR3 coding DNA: TGTGCCAGCAGTTACCGGAGACTAGCGGGAAATTCTATCAACTACGAGCAGTACTTC. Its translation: CASSYRRLAGNSINYEQYF.